A single sample is the source of the 8 T cell receptor beta chains below, sequenced in a study of technical replicates of blood from a few donors. The method was immunoSEQ multiplex PCR; TCRdb's version includes in-frame clones alone and lacks a portion of them. The sample consists of tens of thousands of clones, nearly 95% of them appearing once. The source material was T cells isolated from PBMCs. These receptors all stem from a human donor in good health.

CDR3 loop: CAISPGLSSYEQYF. CDR3 nucleotides: TGTGCCATCAGTCCGGGACTTAGCTCCTACGAGCAGTACTTC. The V call is TRBV10-3, the J call TRBJ2-7; a weak D match, TRBD2 (6 bases). CDR3 length equals 14 residues. The V end lost 5 bases, the J end lost 0 bases, and 11 bases lay between the germline ends. CDR1 and CDR2 from the germline V gene are ENHRY and SYGVKD.

The J gene is TRBJ1-2, the V gene TRBV5-1, with D unresolved. Trimming removed 1 base at V and 8 bases at J, with 21 bases between. The CDR3 has 16 residues. Germline lookup yields CDR1 SGHRS and CDR2 YFSETQ. The CDR3 DNA reads as TGCGCCAGCAGCTTGAGCGGAACAGTTTTGTCGTGGGGCTACACCTTC. Residues: CASSLSGTVLSWGYTF.

This clone has only a few counts. The chain uses TRBV28 and TRBJ2-3; 8 bases fit TRBD1. V trimming: 6 bases; J trimming: 3 bases; junction bases outside the gene matches: 14. Germline V gene sequence: CDR1 MDHEN, CDR2 SYDVKM. CDR3 length: 17 amino acids. CDR3 DNA sequence: TGTGCCAGCAGACCAGGGGGCGCAGGAATTAAAACAGATACGCAGTATTTT. Amino acid sequence: CASRPGGAGIKTDTQYF. Using reference TRBV28 and TRBJ2-3 for the parts outside the CDR3, the full variable domain is DVKVTQSSRYLVKRTGEKVFLECVQDMDHENMFWYRQDPGLGLRLIYFSYDVKMKEKGDIPEGYSVSREKKERFSLILESASTNQTSMYLCASRPGGAGIKTDTQYFGPGTRLTVL.

This clone was found a few times. This chain connects TRBV7-9 to TRBJ1-1; possibly TRBD1 for D (6 bases). V gave up 6 bases and J gave up 1 base, with 15 bases separating them. The CDR3 has 15 residues. Germline CDR1 and CDR2: SEHNR and FQNEAQ (reference sequence). This CDR3 reads CASRNSGAENTEAFF. CDR3 bases: TGTGCCAGCAGGAACTCAGGGGCGGAGAACACTGAAGCTTTCTTT.

The rearrangement uses TRBV28 and TRBJ1-1; TRBD1 matches 7 bases. The CDR3 is made up of 17 amino acids. Unmatched junction bases numbered 13, after V lost 6 bases and J lost 0 bases. Germline CDR1 reads MDHEN; CDR2 reads SYDVKM. The CDR3 bases are TGTGCCAGCAGCCAGACAGGGCTCAACCCACTGAACACTGAAGCTTTCTTT. It translates to CASSQTGLNPLNTEAFF.

This clone was seen just once. This sequence joins TRBV10-3 and TRBJ2-7; 10 bases match TRBD1. From germline, CDR1 is ENHRY and CDR2 SYGVKD. Germline trimming cut 0 bases from V and 4 bases from J; bases unmatched to any gene: 3. The CDR3 runs 15 residues. In DNA, the CDR3 is TGTGCCATCAGTGAGTCTGGGACAGGGGTTTACGAGCAGTACTTC. Amino acids: CAISESGTGVYEQYF.

CDR3 coding DNA: TGTGCCAGCAGTGCTCGCTCGGGACAGGGAATGATTGAAAAACTGTTTTTT. As protein: CASSARSGQGMIEKLFF. The chain recombines TRBV2 with TRBJ1-4; 9 positions match TRBD1. The CDR3 has 17 residues. Germline-derived CDR1 and CDR2 are SNHLY and FYNNEI. Losses at the gene ends were 4 bases for V and 7 bases for J; bases not matched to a gene: 13.

V is TRBV28 and J is TRBJ2-4; 9 bases align to TRBD1. CDR3 length: 16 residues. V was clipped by 10 bases and J by 4 bases; unmatched bases: 14. In germline, CDR1 is MDHEN, CDR2 SYDVKM. CDR3 coding DNA: TGTGCCACCCAATGGGGACAGGGTGGGCTAAAAAACATTCAGTACTTC. Its protein is CATQWGQGGLKNIQYF.